The 11 T cell receptor beta chains below were found in one sample sequenced in a study of somatic mutations in cytotoxic T cells in rheumatoid arthritis. Here immunoSEQ multiplex PCR was the method, and the copy in TCRdb shows in-frame clones only, minus some. Among about 23,000 clones listed, approximately 80% were seen once. Sequenced sample: CD8+ T cells sorted from blood. The receptors come from an adult with rheumatoid arthritis.

This clone showed up just a few times. The gene calls are TRBV19 and TRBJ2-7; a weak D match, TRBD2 (6 bases). The CDR3 length is 14 residues. CDR1 and CDR2 from the germline V gene are LNHDA and SQIVND (reference sequence). The V and J ends lost 5 bases and 5 bases respectively, with 16 bases between them. CDR3 bases: TGTGCCAGTAGTTTATCTGGGAGGTGGAACGAGCAGTACTTC. The encoded protein is CASSLSGRWNEQYF.

This chain links TRBV5-5 with TRBJ2-2, with 10 nucleotides matching TRBD1. There are 16 residues in the CDR3. From germline, CDR1 is SGHKS and CDR2 YYEKEE (reference sequence). Losses at the gene ends were 4 bases for V and 1 base for J; bases not matched to a gene: 4. The CDR3, as DNA: TGTGCCAGCAGCCTCGGGACAGGGGAGAACACCGGGGAGCTGTTTTTT. Amino acid sequence: CASSLGTGENTGELFF.

This sequence joins TRBV6-1 and TRBJ2-7, with TRBD2 matching 9 bases. The CDR3 is 15 residues long. Trimming removed 2 bases from V and 0 bases from J; junction bases left unmatched: 2. CDR1 and CDR2 from the germline V gene are MNHNS and SASEGT. CDR3: CASSEWRGGSYEQYF. DNA for the CDR3: TGTGCCAGCAGTGAATGGCGGGGGGGCTCCTACGAGCAGTACTTC.

This sequence joins TRBV5-4 and TRBJ1-3; TRBD1 might be the D (6 bases). V lost 3 bases, J lost 7 bases, and 17 bases lay in between. Germline V gene sequence: CDR1 SGHNT, CDR2 YYREEE (reference sequence). The CDR3 has 15 amino acids. This CDR3 reads CASSSTLGGPNTIYF. CDR3 coding DNA: TGTGCCAGCAGCTCAACCCTCGGGGGGCCGAACACCATATATTTT.

This rearrangement joins TRBV14 to TRBJ2-7; D possibly corresponds to TRBD1 (5 bases). CDR1 is SGHDN, CDR2 FVKESK, per germline. The CDR3 extends over 15 amino acids. V lost 0 bases and J lost 4, with 13 bases in between. CDR3 amino acids: CASSQERGFKYEQYF. In DNA form, the CDR3 reads TGTGCCAGCAGCCAAGAAAGGGGTTTTAAGTACGAGCAGTACTTC.

This clone was seen only once. The chain carries TRBV7-2 and TRBJ2-7, with TRBD2 as a possible D gene (6 bases). V lost 1 base, J lost 3 bases, and 16 bases lay in between. The CDR3 consists of 16 residues. Germline V gene sequence: CDR1 SGHTA, CDR2 FQGNSA. CDR3 sequence reads: CASSLDGGDLLYEQYF. CDR3 nucleotides: TGTGCCAGCAGCTTAGACGGCGGGGACCTCCTCTACGAGCAGTACTTC.

The V call is TRBV7-9, the J call TRBJ1-1; D is perhaps TRBD1 (6 bases). CDR3 size: 14 residues. Germline-derived CDR1 and CDR2 are SEHNR and FQNEAQ (reference sequence). V was cut by 5 bases and J by 4 bases, with 14 bases left in between. DNA of the CDR3: TGTGCCAGCAGCGATACAGGGTCTCCCACTGAAGCTTTCTTT. Translated: CASSDTGSPTEAFF.

The CDR3 bases are TGTGCCAGCTCACCAAACTGGGACGTCAACACCGGGGAGCTGTTTTTT. It specifies CASSPNWDVNTGELFF. The J gene is TRBJ2-2, the V gene TRBV18; either TRBD1 or TRBD2 may fit D (5 bases each). Trimming shortened V by 2 bases and J by 2 bases, and 12 bases separated the two germline ends. Germline V gene sequence: CDR1 KGHSH, CDR2 LQKENI. CDR3 length: 16 residues.

The V call is TRBV15, the J call TRBJ1-5; D gene ambiguous. The germline V and J ends were trimmed by 1 base and 1 base, with 14 bases remaining between them. CDR3 length equals 17 residues. CDR1 LNHNV and CDR2 YYDKDF come from the germline V gene (reference sequence). CDR3 in DNA: TGTGCCACCAGCAGAGCGTTGTCAGCCGGCAGCAATCAGCCCCAGCATTTT. It translates to CATSRALSAGSNQPQHF.

In this sample, this clone turned up a few times. V gene TRBV7-9 combines with J gene TRBJ1-2, with D possibly matching TRBD1 (5 bases). The germline CDR1 and CDR2 sequences are SEHNR and FQNEAQ (reference sequence). Trimming took off 8 bases at V and 8 bases at J, with 12 bases between the two ends. CDR3 size: 11 residues. The CDR3 DNA reads as TGTGCCAGCGGGGGACCGTTAGGCTACACCTTC. This codes for CASGGPLGYTF.

The CDR3 nucleotides are TGTGCCAGCAGTACCCGTCAGCCAGGGGAGGGCTACACCTTC. It translates to CASSTRQPGEGYTF. The rearrangement links TRBV27 to TRBJ1-2; D might be TRBD1 (6 bases). Germline values: CDR1 MNHEY, CDR2 SMNVEV (reference sequence). V was clipped by 5 bases and J by 8 bases, with 18 bases between them. This CDR3 has 14 residues.